This T cell receptor beta chain comes out of a study of identical twins. Overall study results and limits: Sequences that were out-of-frame, alpha and twin-shared displayed an excess of low generation probability. The analysis was cross-sectional rather than longitudinal within donors. There was more out-of-frame TCR alpha sharing in monozygotic twins than models estimated. Whereas memory repertoires showed no such difference, abundant cord blood beta clonotypes carried fewer insertions.

The CDR3 is 16 amino acids. Looked up from germline, CDR1 is LGHNA and CDR2 is YSLEER. V shed 0 bases and J shed 8 bases, with 14 bases lying between them. This clonotype was counted ten times or more. The antigen remains undetermined. Via MiXCR, TCRdb re-called the 5' RACE reads, giving one row per CDR3 protein. Among 150,000 or so distinct CDR3 sequences listed, under 4.5% were seen once. The chain combines TRBV4-3 with TRBJ2-6, with D uncertain. This TCR derives from a young man in good health. Sequencing was performed on memory T cells sorted from blood. The CDR3 region is CASSQDFNRGSNVLTF. The CDR3 DNA reads as TGCGCCAGCAGCCAAGATTTTAACAGAGGCTCCAACGTCCTGACTTTC.